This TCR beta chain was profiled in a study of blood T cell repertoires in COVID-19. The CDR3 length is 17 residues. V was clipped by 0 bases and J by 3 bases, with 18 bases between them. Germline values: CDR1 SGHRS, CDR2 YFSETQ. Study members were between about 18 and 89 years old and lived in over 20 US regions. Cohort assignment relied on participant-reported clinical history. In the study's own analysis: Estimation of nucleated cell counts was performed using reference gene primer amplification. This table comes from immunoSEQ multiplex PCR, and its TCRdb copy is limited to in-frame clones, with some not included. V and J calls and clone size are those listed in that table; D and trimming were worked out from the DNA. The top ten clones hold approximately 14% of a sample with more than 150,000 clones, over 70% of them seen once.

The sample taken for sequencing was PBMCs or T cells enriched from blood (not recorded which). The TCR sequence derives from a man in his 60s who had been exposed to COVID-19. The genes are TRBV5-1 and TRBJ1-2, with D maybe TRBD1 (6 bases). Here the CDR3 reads CASSLEGRGSSHYGYTF. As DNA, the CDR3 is TGCGCCAGCAGCTTGGAGGGCAGGGGTTCGTCTCACTATGGCTACACCTTC.